This TCR beta chain came from a study of blood T cell repertoires in COVID-19 (dated by TCRdb to 2018 to 2021). At the level of the whole study: Samples covering the acute and convalescent phases of COVID-19 were provided by collaborators in the United States, Italy and Spain. A freely available public database, intended as a resource for researchers studying the immune response to SARS-CoV-2, is where the repertoires were released. Nearly every sample came with metadata listing a de-identified subject ID, COVID-19 status, age in years and sex. The material from the prospective study consisted of cDNA or gDNA derived from T cells, B-cell-depleted T cells, or PBMCs. Subjects who had been exposed to COVID-19, were actively infected with it, or had recovered from it provided the deeply sampled blood TCRbeta repertoires that made up the dataset. Samples came from the ongoing ImmuneRACE study (first 160 participants) plus 1,254 subjects from 6 global collaborators. Where HLA class I and class II types were available, the types were taken from metadata supplied by the sample provider, not from assay-based typing. Overall study outcomes, separate from this receptor: How much clinical and demographic metadata was included differed by source and by participant, and the metadata was provided uncurated.

Trimmed from V: 0 bases; trimmed from J: 8 bases; junction bases lacking a gene match: 2. From cysteine to phenylalanine, the CDR3 is 13 amino acids long. The CDR3 DNA has 39 bases and is translated from base 1. For CDR1 and CDR2, the germline V gene lists SGHRS and YFSETQ. Concerning this clone itself: Its antigen is still unknown. Within one base of it there is no much larger clone, and no base qualities were kept.

The collaborating institutions used their own protocols to collect whole blood in K2EDTA tubes. For TCRbeta analysis, collaborators shipped samples as frozen whole blood, isolated PBMCs, or DNA extracted from either of those sample types. The immunoSEQ Assay, a bias-controlled multiplex PCR, was used to amplify TCRbeta CDR3 regions from genomic DNA. The authors' analysis ran thus. The number of nucleated cells in each sample was estimated from the amplification of reference gene primers within the assay. Sequence reads were collapsed and filtered to measure the absolute abundance of every unique TCRbeta CDR3 rearrangement. For each sample, productive Simpson clonality was calculated as the square root of Simpson's diversity index across productive rearrangements. Held by TCRdb, this immuneACCESS table contains in-frame sequences only and omits some clones. Under half of the omission traces to an unresolved V gene where checked; the cause of the rest is unknown. The V and J calls and the clone size are those of that table, but D and trimming were determined from the DNA. Within this sample are around 79,000 clones, with 75% to 85% of them counted one time only. Over 5% of the sample is in the top ten clones.

The receptor chain draws on TRBV5-1 and TRBJ1-1; 9 central nucleotides agree with TRBD1. Input material: peripheral blood. The sequence came from a woman in her fifties or sixties with acute or convalescent COVID-19. At the DNA level, the sequence is TGCGCCAGCAGCTTGGATGGACAGGGGGAAGCTTTCTTT. Protein translation: CASSLDGQGEAFF. Outside the CDR3, residues come from the reference TRBV5-1 and TRBJ1-1 proteins, so the full variable domain is: KAGVTQTPRYLIKTRGQQVTLSCSPISGHRSVSWYQQTPGQGLQFLFEYFSETQRNKGNFPGRFSGRQFSNSRSEMNVSTLELGDSALYLCASSLDGQGEAFFGQGTRLTVV.